One sample yielded the 9 T cell receptor beta chains listed below, sequenced in a study of blood T cell repertoires in COVID-19. Data came from immunoSEQ multiplex PCR; TCRdb stores just in-frame clones and leaves some out. The sample contains around 260,000 clones, 70% to 90% of which appear only once. The sequenced material came from peripheral blood. These receptors all stem from a man aged 18 to 30 with active or convalescent COVID-19.

The chain joins TRBV7-2 to TRBJ2-7; tentatively, D is TRBD1 (5 bases). This CDR3 spans 15 amino acids. Germline CDR1 is SGHTA and CDR2 is FQGNSA. V was trimmed by 1 base and J by 2 bases, leaving 12 bases between them. CDR3 coding DNA: TGTGCCAGCAGCTTAGGGTACGGCAGGGCCTACGAGCAGTACTTC. This sequence encodes CASSLGYGRAYEQYF.

This clone has only a few counts. The CDR3 DNA sequence: TGTGCCAGCAGCATATCCCTACGGGCAGATACGCAGTATTTT. Amino acids: CASSISLRADTQYF. The genes are TRBV5-6 and TRBJ2-3; no clear D gene. The germline gives CDR1 SGHDT, CDR2 YYEEEE. V was cut by 4 bases and J by 4 bases, with 13 bases left in between. The CDR3 loop spans 14 amino acids. Using reference TRBV5-6 and TRBJ2-3 for the parts outside the CDR3, the full variable domain is DAGVTQSPTHLIKTRGQQVTLRCSPKSGHDTVSWYQQALGQGPQFIFQYYEEEERQRGNFPDRFSGHQFPNYSSELNVNALLLGDSALYLCASSISLRADTQYFGPGTRLTVL.

This clone was found once. The chain employs TRBV2 and TRBJ1-4; no clear D gene. Trimming removed 8 bases from V and 3 bases from J, with 4 bases in between. Germline CDR1 SNHLY, CDR2 FYNNEI. This CDR3 has 11 residues. The DNA for the CDR3 is TGTGCCAGCTCTCCTAATGAAAAACTGTTTTTT. This encodes CASSPNEKLFF.

This sequence joins TRBV9 and TRBJ1-1; D is unclear. With 2 bases removed from V and 8 bases from J, the gap between germline ends came to 13 bases. The germline V gene has CDR1 SGDLS and CDR2 YYNGEE. CDR3 length equals 13 residues. CDR3: CASSVSRTGEAFF. For the CDR3, the DNA is TGTGCCAGCAGCGTGTCCCGGACGGGGGAAGCTTTCTTT. Together with reference TRBV9 and TRBJ1-1, the CDR3 gives the full variable domain: DSGVTQTPKHLITATGQRVTLRCSPRSGDLSVYWYQQSLDQGLQFLIQYYNGEERAKGNILERFSAQQFPDLHSELNLSSLELGDSALYFCASSVSRTGEAFFGQGTRLTVV.

This clone was detected once. CDR3 residues: CASSYGDRPGELFF. In nucleotides, the CDR3 is TGTGCCAGCAGTTACGGAGATCGACCCGGGGAGCTGTTTTTT. The chain carries TRBV6-6 and TRBJ2-2; D is unresolved. This CDR3 spans 14 amino acids. Germline lookup yields CDR1 MNHNY and CDR2 SVGAGI (reference sequence). V lost 2 bases, J lost 6 bases, and 10 bases lay in between.

V gene TRBV9 combines with J gene TRBJ2-5; 7 nucleotides align to TRBD1. The CDR3 is 14 amino acids. Germline lookup yields CDR1 SGDLS and CDR2 YYNGEE. The V segment lost 3 bases and the J segment 3 bases; nucleotides outside the gene matches: 5. This CDR3 reads CASSASTGEETQYF. The CDR3 nucleotides read TGTGCCAGCAGCGCCTCAACAGGGGAAGAGACCCAGTACTTC.

The genes are TRBV7-2 and TRBJ2-3, with 8 positions matching TRBD2. There are 19 residues in the CDR3. The V gene end was trimmed by 1 base and the J gene end by 0 bases; junction bases not matched to a gene: 12. CDR1 and CDR2 (germline): SGHTA, FQGNSA. CDR3 DNA: TGTGCCAGCAGCTTAGTTCTCTGGTCGGGAGGGATTAGCACAGATACGCAGTATTTT. Protein: CASSLVLWSGGISTDTQYF.

The CDR3 is CASSRGLAGADTQYF. CDR3 DNA sequence: TGTGCCAGCAGCCGTGGACTAGCGGGAGCAGATACGCAGTATTTT. V gene TRBV5-4 combines with J gene TRBJ2-3; the match to TRBD2 covers 13 bases. Per germline, CDR1 SGHNT and CDR2 YYREEE (reference sequence). The CDR3 covers 15 residues. V lost 4 bases, J lost 4 bases, and 3 bases stayed unmatched.

CDR3 nucleotides: TGTGCCAGTAGTCGGACAGACTCGATGAACACTGAAGCTTTCTTT. Its protein is CASSRTDSMNTEAFF. The chain has TRBV19 and TRBJ1-1; possible D gene TRBD1, 6 bases. Looked up from germline, CDR1 is LNHDA and CDR2 is SQIVND (reference sequence). The V and J ends lost 5 bases and 0 bases respectively, with 13 bases between them. The CDR3 loop spans 15 amino acids.